The 26 T cell receptor beta chains below come from one sample, sequenced in a study of identical twins (dated by TCRdb to about 2016). The library relied on 5' RACE. Sequencing was performed on an Illumina HiSeq 2000. Using fastp trimming at Q25 and MiXCR clonotype assembly, TCRdb reanalyzed the public sequencing data and kept in-frame beta chains. Under each unique CDR3 protein, matching rows form one entry showing the most common genes and DNA. For this sample there are hundreds of thousands of distinct CDR3 sequences; 8.5% to 9.5% appear just once. The ten largest clones take up roughly 0.97% of the sample. The same specimen was also included in a second study, on yellow fever vaccine responses in identical twins.

The sequenced material came from PBMCs. These receptors were collected from a woman younger than 35 in good health.

V and J are TRBV6-6 and TRBJ2-5, with D unresolved. Trimming took 2 bases from V and 4 from J, leaving 8 bases between them. The CDR3 contains 13 residues. CDR1 MNHNY and CDR2 SVGAGI come from the germline V gene (reference sequence). CDR3 nucleotides: TGTGCCAGCAGTTACGACCTAGGAGAGACCCAGTACTTC. Translated, it gives CASSYDLGETQYF.

J is TRBJ2-1 and V is TRBV7-3; a weak D match, TRBD1 (5 bases). The V gene's germline CDR1 is SGHTA and CDR2 FQGTGA. Trimming cost V 5 bases and J 1 base, with 9 bases left between them. There are 14 residues in the CDR3. The CDR3 protein is CASSHQGSYNEQFF. CDR3 DNA sequence: TGTGCCAGCAGCCATCAGGGTTCCTACAATGAGCAGTTCTTC.

This clonotype was counted a few times. V gene TRBV24-1 combines with J gene TRBJ2-5, with 7 bases identical to TRBD1. Per germline, CDR1 KGHDR and CDR2 SFDVKD. CDR3 size: 13 residues. Trimming removed 4 bases from V and 6 bases from J; junction bases left unmatched: 4. CDR3: CATSEGTVQTQYF. The CDR3 DNA is TGTGCCACCAGTGAGGGGACAGTGCAGACCCAGTACTTC.

This clonotype was recorded at least ten times. This chain links TRBV6-5 with TRBJ1-3, with D tentatively TRBD1 (5 bases). V was pared by 2 bases and J by 3 bases, with 14 bases between. Looked up from germline, CDR1 is MNHEY and CDR2 is SVGAGI. This CDR3 spans 16 amino acids. CDR3 sequence reads: CASSYGAQNIGNTIYF. In nucleotides, the CDR3 is TGTGCCAGCAGTTACGGGGCACAGAACATTGGAAACACCATATATTTT.

In its sample, this clonotype was seen many times. This chain uses TRBV7-2 with TRBJ2-3; 13 nucleotides align to TRBD2. This CDR3 has 17 amino acids. Trimming at V came to 6 bases and at J to 5 bases, leaving 11 bases not matched to a gene. Germline loops: CDR1 SGHTA, CDR2 FQGNSA. The DNA of the CDR3 is TGTGCCAGCAGATCCCCCGGCCGGACTAGCGGGAGAGATACGCAGTATTTT. Protein product: CASRSPGRTSGRDTQYF.

Only a few counts were recorded for this clonotype. The gene calls are TRBV11-2 and TRBJ2-3, with a weak D call TRBD1 (5 bases). Trimming removed 4 bases at V and 12 bases at J, with 17 bases between. CDR1 is SGHAT and CDR2 is FQNNGV in the germline V gene. CDR3 size: 13 residues. CDR3 residues: CASSSTQDNFQYF. In DNA form, the CDR3 reads TGTGCCAGCAGCTCCACACAGGACAACTTTCAGTATTTT.

V and J are TRBV4-2 and TRBJ2-7; 9 bases align to TRBD1. Germline lookup yields CDR1 LGHNA and CDR2 YNFKEQ. The CDR3 totals 14 residues. Trimming at V came to 0 bases and at J to 4 bases, leaving 1 base not matched to a gene. CDR3 region: CASSQEDRGYEQYF. The CDR3 nucleotides read TGTGCCAGCAGCCAAGAGGACAGGGGTTACGAGCAGTACTTC.

In this sample, this clonotype turned up many times. V is TRBV20-1 and J is TRBJ1-4; possibly TRBD1 for D (6 bases). Per germline, CDR1 DFQATT and CDR2 SNEGSKA (reference sequence). The germline V and J ends were trimmed by 6 bases and 0 bases, with 17 bases remaining between them. The CDR3 runs to 16 residues. The CDR3 here is CSAKAGAVATNEKLFF. The DNA for the CDR3 is TGCAGTGCCAAGGCGGGGGCGGTTGCAACTAATGAAAAACTGTTTTTT.

This clonotype was counted only a few times. This rearrangement joins TRBV28 to TRBJ2-7, with 8 nucleotides matching TRBD1. The CDR3 contains 13 residues. Per the germline V gene, CDR1 is MDHEN and CDR2 is SYDVKM. The V segment lost 7 bases and the J segment 2 bases; nucleotides outside the gene matches: 4. The CDR3 region is CASMGTGPYEQYF. The CDR3 DNA follows: TGTGCCAGCATGGGGACAGGCCCCTACGAGCAGTACTTC.

The chain links TRBV20-1 to TRBJ2-7; TRBD1 aligns across 8 bases. V dropped 8 bases and J dropped 6; count of bases not matched to a gene: 15. This CDR3 contains 14 residues. The germline V gene has CDR1 DFQATT and CDR2 SNEGSKA (reference sequence). The CDR3 here is CSLLRSDRVSEQYF. DNA of the CDR3: TGCAGTCTCCTCCGATCGGACAGGGTCAGCGAGCAGTACTTC.

This clonotype was observed a few times. The V call is TRBV18, the J call TRBJ2-1; maybe TRBD1 (5 bases). This CDR3 region has 13 residues. Between the trimmed V and J ends, which lost 0 bases and 7 bases, there was a span of 7 bases. In germline, CDR1 is KGHSH, CDR2 LQKENI. CDR3 residues: CASSPPGQNEQFF. The CDR3 DNA sequence: TGTGCCAGCTCACCACCGGGGCAGAATGAGCAGTTCTTC.

This clonotype was seen many times. V is TRBV9 and J is TRBJ2-1, with TRBD2 identical over 7 bases. Germline CDR1 and CDR2: SGDLS and YYNGEE. With 4 bases clipped from V and 4 bases from J, the junction kept 11 bases outside the gene matches. This CDR3 contains 16 residues. This chain's CDR3 is CASSLRMGGRYNEQFF. The CDR3, as DNA: TGTGCCAGCAGCCTTAGGATGGGGGGGAGATACAATGAGCAGTTCTTC.

This clonotype was found many times. The rearrangement links TRBV12-3 or TRBV12-4 to TRBJ2-7; tentative D call: TRBD1 (5 bases). There are 13 residues in the CDR3. Trimming took off 2 bases at V and 2 bases at J, with 7 bases between the two ends. This CDR3 reads CASSLQGPYEQYF. The CDR3 coding sequence is TGTGCCAGCAGTTTACAGGGTCCCTACGAGCAGTACTTC.

Regarding this clonotype: Being one base from a much bigger clone, this may be a read error. The chain carries TRBV20-1 and TRBJ2-7; D ambiguous. This CDR3 contains 14 residues. CDR1 DFQATT and CDR2 SNEGSKA come from the germline V gene (reference sequence). V shed 3 bases and J shed 2 bases, with 14 bases lying between them. The CDR3 coding sequence is TGCAGTGCTAGGGCTCGGGTCGGCGCCTACGAGCAGTACTTC. Translated, it gives CSARARVGAYEQYF.

This clonotype was seen more than once but under ten times. The chain links TRBV4-3 to TRBJ2-1, with D possibly called TRBD1 or TRBD2 (5 bases each). This CDR3 is built from 15 residues. Germline V gives CDR1 LGHNA, CDR2 YSLEER. Trimming took 0 bases from V and 5 from J, leaving 11 bases between them. As DNA, the CDR3 is TGCGCCAGCAGCCAAGATTGGGACGCCAACAATGAGCAGTTCTTC. Translated: CASSQDWDANNEQFF.

This clonotype has only a few counts. The chain uses TRBV6-1 and TRBJ1-2; 8 bases are a match to TRBD1. Germline loops: CDR1 MNHNS, CDR2 SASEGT. Trimming removed 6 bases from V and 4 bases from J; junction bases left unmatched: 4. This CDR3 has 13 residues. The DNA of the CDR3 is TGTGCCAGCAGACAGACAGGGGTCTATGGCTACACCTTC. This gives the protein CASRQTGVYGYTF.

This clonotype was seen a few times. The rearrangement joins TRBV6-4 to TRBJ2-7; D possibly corresponds to TRBD2 (6 bases). Germline V lookup: CDR1 MRHNA, CDR2 SNTAGT. The CDR3 runs 13 residues. Deletions cut 11 bases from V and 2 bases from J, with 16 bases between. The CDR3 nucleotides are TGTGCCGGCGGGGCTAGCGCTGCCTACGAGCAGTACTTC. Its translation is CAGGASAAYEQYF.

V and J are TRBV6-2 or TRBV6-3 and TRBJ2-7; the D gene is possibly TRBD2 (5 bases). Trimming took 5 bases from V and 3 from J, leaving 14 bases between them. The CDR3 is 14 amino acids. Germline assignment: CDR1 MNHEY and CDR2 SVGEGT. CDR3 protein: CASSGRLALYEQYF. The CDR3 nucleotides read TGTGCCAGCAGTGGCCGGTTAGCGCTCTACGAGCAGTACTTC.

The V call is TRBV3-1, the J call TRBJ2-3; 13 nucleotides line up with TRBD2. V dropped 10 bases and J dropped 2; count of bases not matched to a gene: 12. Germline CDR1 LGHDT, CDR2 YNNKEL (reference sequence). The CDR3 is made up of 17 amino acids. Written as DNA, the CDR3 is TGTGCCACCTGCCACCGACTAGCGGGGGGATCCACAGATACGCAGTATTTT. Amino acids: CATCHRLAGGSTDTQYF.

V usage is TRBV9 and J usage is TRBJ2-3; the match to TRBD2 covers 9 bases. J lost 5 bases, V lost 3 bases, and 7 bases had no gene match. CDR3 length: 15 residues. The germline gives CDR1 SGDLS, CDR2 YYNGEE. CDR3 residues: CASSARGGAGDTQYF. The CDR3 bases are TGTGCCAGCAGCGCCCGCGGGGGGGCCGGAGATACGCAGTATTTT.

This clonotype was detected many times. The chain recombines TRBV29-1 with TRBJ2-1; 10 nucleotides line up with TRBD1. The germline V gene encodes CDR1 SQVTM and CDR2 ANQGSEA. This CDR3 comprises 14 residues. Trimming took 3 bases from V and 7 from J; bases not matched to a gene: 6. The CDR3 region is CSVDGDRGMNEQFF. The CDR3 DNA is TGCAGCGTTGATGGGGACAGGGGTATGAATGAGCAGTTCTTC.

This clonotype was observed a handful of times. The rearrangement joins TRBV6-5 to TRBJ2-5; tentatively, D is TRBD1 or TRBD2 (5 bases each). CDR3 length: 15 residues. Trimming took off 0 bases at V and 5 bases at J, with 13 bases between the two ends. The germline V gene encodes CDR1 MNHEY and CDR2 SVGAGI. CDR3 sequence (DNA): TGTGCCAGCAGTTACTCCGGGACCCCGGGGGAGACCCAGTACTTC. It translates to CASSYSGTPGETQYF.

This chain links TRBV5-1 with TRBJ1-4; TRBD1 might be the D (5 bases). Germline loops: CDR1 SGHRS, CDR2 YFSETQ. Trimming removed 0 bases from V and 3 bases from J, with 21 bases in between. The CDR3 has 19 residues. CDR3 in amino acids: CASSLDDSPETLPNEKLFF. As DNA, the CDR3 is TGCGCCAGCAGCTTGGACGACAGCCCGGAGACCCTCCCTAATGAAAAACTGTTTTTT.

This clonotype occurred a few times. The rearrangement joins TRBV5-1 to TRBJ1-1; D call uncertain. The CDR3 is 12 amino acids. Trimming took 5 bases from V and 6 from J, leaving 11 bases between them. Germline V gene lookup returns CDR1 SGHRS and CDR2 YFSETQ. CDR3 sequence reads: CASSGTLSEAFF. CDR3 nucleotide sequence: TGCGCCAGCAGTGGCACCCTTTCTGAAGCTTTCTTT.

The V gene is TRBV20-1, the J gene TRBJ2-6; perhaps TRBD1 as D (6 bases). Germline values: CDR1 DFQATT, CDR2 SNEGSKA (reference sequence). V was clipped by 6 bases and J by 0 bases, with 15 bases between them. This CDR3 is built from 16 residues. CDR3 coding DNA: TGCAGTGCCCGGGACACCGCATACTCTGGGGCCAACGTCCTGACTTTC. Its translation: CSARDTAYSGANVLTF.

There are many counts of this clonotype. The J gene is TRBJ2-3, the V gene TRBV12-3 or TRBV12-4, with TRBD2 as a possible D gene (6 bases). Deletions cut 1 base from V and 3 bases from J, with 11 bases between. The CDR3 contains 15 residues. The CDR3, as DNA: TGTGCCAGCAGTTTAGGGGGTCTAGCGACAGATACGCAGTATTTT. It yields the protein CASSLGGLATDTQYF.